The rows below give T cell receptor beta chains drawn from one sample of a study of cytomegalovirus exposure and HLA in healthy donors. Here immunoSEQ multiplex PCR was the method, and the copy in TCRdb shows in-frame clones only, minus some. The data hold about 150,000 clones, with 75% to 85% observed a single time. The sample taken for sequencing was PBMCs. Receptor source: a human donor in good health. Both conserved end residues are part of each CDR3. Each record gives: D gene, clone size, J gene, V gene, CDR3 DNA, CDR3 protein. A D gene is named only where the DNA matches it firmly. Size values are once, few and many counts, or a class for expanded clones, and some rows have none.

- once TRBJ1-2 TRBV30 TGTGCCTGGAGTGCGACAGAGCTCTATGGCTACACCTTC CAWSATELYGYTF
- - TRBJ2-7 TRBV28 TGTGCCAGCAGTTCTTTAGGGGGAACCTACGAGCAGTACTTC CASSSLGGTYEQYF
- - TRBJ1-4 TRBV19 TGTGCCAGTAGTATAGAGGGGGGGCAGGGTAATGAAAAACTGTTTTTT CASSIEGGQGNEKLFF
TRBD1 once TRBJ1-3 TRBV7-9 TGTGCCAGCAGCTCCCCGGACAGGGCTGGAAACACCATATATTTT CASSSPDRAGNTIYF
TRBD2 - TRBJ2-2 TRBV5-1 TGCGCCAGCAGCCCAGGACTAGCCGGGGGTACCGGGGAGCTGTTTTTT CASSPGLAGGTGELFF
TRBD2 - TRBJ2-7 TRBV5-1 TGCGCCAGCAGTTTTGGGACTAGCGGGAAGTACGAGCAGTACTTC CASSFGTSGKYEQYF
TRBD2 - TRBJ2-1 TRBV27 TGTGCCAGCAGCCGAGGACTAGCGGGAAACCTTTGGAGCAATGAGCAGTTCTTC CASSRGLAGNLWSNEQFF
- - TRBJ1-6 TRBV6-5 TGTGCCAGCAGTTACCAGGGGACACCCCTCCACTTT CASSYQGTPLHF
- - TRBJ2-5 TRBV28 TGTGCCAGCACCTCTAGCCGGACGGGGGGCAGGTTGGAGACCCAGTACTTC CASTSSRTGGRLETQYF
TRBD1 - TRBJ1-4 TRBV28 TGTGCCAGCAGTTCTGCAAGGACAGGAATTAATGAAAAACTGTTTTTT CASSSARTGINEKLFF
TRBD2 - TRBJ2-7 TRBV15 TGTGCCACCAGCAGAGATAGCGGGGGGCTCGAGCAGTACTTC CATSRDSGGLEQYF
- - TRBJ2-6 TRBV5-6 TGTGCCAGCAGCTCGGGGGACGGTTGGGCCAACGTCCTGACTTTC CASSSGDGWANVLTF
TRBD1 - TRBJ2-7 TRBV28 TGTGCCAGCAAACTACAGGGGGCGGCAGACTACGAGCAGTACTTC CASKLQGAADYEQYF
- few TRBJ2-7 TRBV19 TGTGCCAGTAGATCTACAGGGACCGGTCTCGAGCAGTACTTC CASRSTGTGLEQYF
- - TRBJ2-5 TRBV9 TGTGCCAGCAGCGTTACCTCGCTATCCCAAGAGACCCAGTACTTC CASSVTSLSQETQYF
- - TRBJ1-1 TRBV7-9 TGTGCCAGCAGCTTATCTGGAGGGCTGGAAGACACTGAAGCTTTCTTT CASSLSGGLEDTEAFF
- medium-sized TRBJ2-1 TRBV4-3 TGCGCCAGCAGCCAGAGGTTAGCGCCGAATGAGCAGTTCTTC CASSQRLAPNEQFF
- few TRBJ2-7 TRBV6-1 TGTGCCAGCAGACTGAGCGGGCCCACCTACGAGCAGTACTTC CASRLSGPTYEQYF
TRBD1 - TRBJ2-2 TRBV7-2 TGTGCCAGCAGCCAAGGGACAGGGGGGGCCGGGGAGCTGTTTTTT CASSQGTGGAGELFF
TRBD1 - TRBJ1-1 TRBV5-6 TGTGCCAGCAGCTTTCCCTACAGGGGGAACACTGAAGCTTTCTTT CASSFPYRGNTEAFF